This is a list of T cell receptor beta chains from one sample in a study of spatial heterogeneity in lung cancer. TCRdb itself ran the 5' RACE reads through MiXCR, one entry per CDR3 protein. In the table there are 50,000 to 55,000 distinct CDR3 sequences, about 7% of which are singletons. Sequenced material: PBMCs, taken at surgery. These receptors originate from a female donor with early-stage non-small cell lung cancer. CDR3s include the opening cysteine and the closing phenylalanine or tryptophan. The D gene is left open where the match is weak. Some rows mark clone size as missing; the rest say once, few, many or name a class of expanded clone.

J: TRBJ2-2; size: many; D: .; V: TRBV13; CDR3: CASSLDGALGELFF; DNA: TGTGCCAGCAGCTTAGATGGGGCCCTGGGGGAGCTGTTTTTT
J: TRBJ2-2; size: few; D: .; V: TRBV9; CDR3: CASSVRGSGELFF; DNA: TGTGCCAGCAGCGTTAGGGGTTCCGGGGAGCTGTTTTTT
J: TRBJ2-3; size: many; D: TRBD2; V: TRBV18; CDR3: CASSPPGLAPDTQYF; DNA: TGTGCCAGCTCACCACCGGGACTAGCCCCAGATACGCAGTATTTT
J: TRBJ2-1; size: .; D: .; V: TRBV3-1; CDR3: CASSQVAGQSSYNEQFF; DNA: TGTGCCAGCAGCCAAGTTGCGGGACAGAGCTCCTACAATGAGCAGTTCTTC
J: TRBJ2-3; size: .; D: TRBD2; V: TRBV20-1; CDR3: CSASRASGWSTDTQYF; DNA: TGCAGTGCTAGTAGAGCTAGCGGATGGAGCACAGATACGCAGTATTTT
J: TRBJ2-5; size: few; D: .; V: TRBV2; CDR3: CVSRTVGETQYF; DNA: TGTGTCAGCAGAACAGTCGGGGAGACCCAGTACTTC
J: TRBJ1-2; size: many; D: .; V: TRBV5-8; CDR3: CASSPYYTIDGYTF; DNA: TGTGCCAGCAGCCCGTATTATACAATAGATGGCTACACCTTC
J: TRBJ2-1; size: many; D: .; V: TRBV19; CDR3: CASSIGTISYNEQFF; DNA: TGTGCCAGTAGTATCGGAACGATATCCTACAATGAGCAGTTCTTC
J: TRBJ2-7; size: many; D: TRBD1; V: TRBV28; CDR3: CASSFPGQGSVQYF; DNA: TGTGCCAGCAGTTTCCCGGGACAGGGGTCAGTGCAGTACTTC
J: TRBJ2-3; size: many; D: .; V: TRBV2; CDR3: CASSAIVASTDTQYF; DNA: TGTGCCAGCAGTGCTATAGTTGCTAGCACAGATACGCAGTATTTT
J: TRBJ2-3; size: many; D: .; V: TRBV25-1; CDR3: CASSESFGASTDTQYF; DNA: TGTGCCAGCAGTGAATCATTCGGGGCCAGCACAGATACGCAGTATTTT
J: TRBJ1-1; size: many; D: .; V: TRBV7-2; CDR3: CASSPQTDLNTEAFF; DNA: TGTGCCAGCAGCCCTCAGACAGACCTGAACACTGAAGCTTTCTTT
J: TRBJ2-7; size: .; D: .; V: TRBV6-2/TRBV6-3; CDR3: CASSYSGLYEQYF; DNA: TGTGCCAGCAGTTACAGCGGTCTCTACGAGCAGTACTTC
J: TRBJ1-1; size: many; D: .; V: TRBV29-1; CDR3: CSAGTKNTEAFF; DNA: TGCAGCGCAGGGACAAAGAACACTGAAGCTTTCTTT
J: TRBJ2-4; size: .; D: .; V: TRBV24-1; CDR3: CATSTSRLAKNIQYF; DNA: TGTGCCACCAGTACTAGCCGACTAGCCAAAAACATTCAGTACTTC
J: TRBJ2-5; size: few; D: TRBD2; V: TRBV10-3; CDR3: CATQRGVQETQYF; DNA: TGTGCCACCCAGCGGGGGGTTCAAGAGACCCAGTACTTC
J: TRBJ2-5; size: many; D: TRBD1; V: TRBV7-2; CDR3: CASSPRLQGAETQYF; DNA: TGTGCCAGCAGCCCACGGTTGCAGGGGGCCGAGACCCAGTACTTC
J: TRBJ2-3; size: medium-sized; D: .; V: TRBV2; CDR3: CASSFLSGADTQYF; DNA: TGTGCCAGCAGTTTTCTCTCGGGCGCAGATACGCAGTATTTT
J: TRBJ1-6; size: few; D: TRBD1; V: TRBV5-1; CDR3: CASSSGQGASYNSPLHF; DNA: TGCGCCAGCAGCTCCGGACAGGGGGCGTCGTATAATTCACCCCTCCACTTT
J: TRBJ2-5; size: many; D: .; V: TRBV6-2/TRBV6-3; CDR3: CASSYGKGTYQETQYF; DNA: TGTGCCAGCAGTTACGGAAAGGGCACGTACCAAGAGACCCAGTACTTC
J: TRBJ2-3; size: many; D: .; V: TRBV20-1; CDR3: CSASTDTQYF; DNA: TGCAGTGCTAGTACGGATACGCAGTATTTT
J: TRBJ2-3; size: many; D: .; V: TRBV3-1; CDR3: CASSRSQGTDTQYF; DNA: TGTGCCAGCAGCCGGTCGCAGGGAACAGATACGCAGTATTTT
J: TRBJ2-1; size: many; D: TRBD2; V: TRBV7-6; CDR3: CASSQNLSGGKSNEQFF; DNA: TGTGCCAGCAGCCAGAACCTTAGCGGGGGGAAGTCCAATGAGCAGTTCTTC
J: TRBJ2-7; size: .; D: TRBD2; V: TRBV4-3; CDR3: CASSLLAGAGEQYF; DNA: TGCGCCAGCAGCCTGCTAGCGGGGGCCGGGGAGCAGTACTTC
J: TRBJ2-1; size: many; D: TRBD2; V: TRBV20-1; CDR3: CSAAGTSGGNEQFF; DNA: TGCAGTGCTGCCGGGACTAGCGGGGGAAATGAGCAGTTCTTC
J: TRBJ2-3; size: many; D: .; V: TRBV7-2; CDR3: CASSLVGGRTDTQYF; DNA: TGTGCCAGCAGCTTAGTGGGGGGGCGGACAGATACGCAGTATTTT
J: TRBJ1-5; size: many; D: .; V: TRBV4-1; CDR3: CASSPQGASQPQHF; DNA: TGCGCCAGCAGCCCCCAAGGGGCCAGCCAGCCCCAGCATTTT
J: TRBJ1-1; size: many; D: TRBD1; V: TRBV5-6; CDR3: CASRYTGVNTEAFF; DNA: TGTGCCAGCAGGTATACAGGGGTGAACACTGAAGCTTTCTTT
J: TRBJ1-4; size: .; D: .; V: TRBV3-1; CDR3: CASSLTGTNEKLFF; DNA: TGTGCCAGCAGCCTCACAGGGACTAATGAAAAACTGTTTTTT
J: TRBJ2-2; size: many; D: .; V: TRBV20-1; CDR3: CSARGNIRGSQATGELFF; DNA: TGCAGTGCTAGGGGGAATATCCGGGGTAGTCAGGCCACCGGGGAGCTGTTTTTT
J: TRBJ2-7; size: .; D: TRBD1; V: TRBV4-1; CDR3: CASSPGGFYEQYF; DNA: TGCGCCAGCAGCCCAGGGGGCTTCTACGAGCAGTACTTC
J: TRBJ2-3; size: many; D: .; V: TRBV28; CDR3: CASSPGLGEGTDTQYF; DNA: TGTGCCAGCAGTCCTGGACTGGGGGAAGGCACAGATACGCAGTATTTT
J: TRBJ1-5; size: many; D: .; V: TRBV2; CDR3: CASHLWGGNQPQHF; DNA: TGTGCCAGCCACTTGTGGGGGGGCAATCAGCCCCAGCATTTT
J: TRBJ1-1; size: many; D: TRBD1; V: TRBV29-1; CDR3: CSVQQGYVTEAFF; DNA: TGCAGCGTCCAACAGGGGTATGTCACTGAAGCTTTCTTT
J: TRBJ1-2; size: .; D: TRBD1; V: TRBV7-9; CDR3: CASSYAGGYYGYTF; DNA: TGTGCCAGCAGTTATGCAGGGGGATACTATGGCTACACCTTC
J: TRBJ2-2; size: many; D: .; V: TRBV4-2; CDR3: CASNEGSTGELFF; DNA: TGTGCCTCAAACGAGGGGTCCACCGGGGAGCTGTTTTTT
J: TRBJ2-2; size: few; D: .; V: TRBV11-3; CDR3: CASSRVNTGELFF; DNA: TGTGCCAGCAGCCGGGTGAACACCGGGGAGCTGTTTTTT
J: TRBJ1-1; size: few; D: .; V: TRBV11-2; CDR3: CASSFDHRPNTEAFF; DNA: TGTGCCAGCAGCTTCGACCACCGCCCGAACACTGAAGCTTTCTTT
J: TRBJ2-1; size: .; D: .; V: TRBV4-1; CDR3: CASSQDQGGLYNEQFF; DNA: TGCGCCAGCAGCCAAGACCAGGGGGGCCTCTACAATGAGCAGTTCTTC
J: TRBJ1-6; size: few; D: .; V: TRBV4-3; CDR3: CASSQEGSGGFSPLHF; DNA: TGCGCCAGCAGCCAAGAAGGGTCCGGGGGCTTTTCACCCCTCCACTTT
J: TRBJ1-1; size: many; D: .; V: TRBV4-1; CDR3: CASSQQQTLGTEAFF; DNA: TGCGCCAGCAGCCAACAACAAACGTTGGGGACTGAAGCTTTCTTT
J: TRBJ1-4; size: many; D: .; V: TRBV5-1; CDR3: CASSPGATNEKLFF; DNA: TGCGCCAGCAGCCCAGGTGCAACTAATGAAAAACTGTTTTTT
J: TRBJ2-3; size: many; D: .; V: TRBV18; CDR3: CASSPPLGPDTQYF; DNA: TGTGCCAGCTCACCGCCTTTGGGTCCAGATACGCAGTATTTT
J: TRBJ1-3; size: many; D: .; V: TRBV2; CDR3: CASSPLGNTIYF; DNA: TGTGCCAGCAGCCCCTTGGGAAACACCATATATTTT
J: TRBJ1-5; size: many; D: .; V: TRBV12-3/TRBV12-4; CDR3: CASSLSPPNQPQHF; DNA: TGTGCCAGCAGTTTATCTCCCCCCAATCAGCCCCAGCATTTT
J: TRBJ1-1; size: many; D: .; V: TRBV11-2; CDR3: CASTFTENTEAFF; DNA: TGTGCCAGCACCTTCACAGAGAACACTGAAGCTTTCTTT